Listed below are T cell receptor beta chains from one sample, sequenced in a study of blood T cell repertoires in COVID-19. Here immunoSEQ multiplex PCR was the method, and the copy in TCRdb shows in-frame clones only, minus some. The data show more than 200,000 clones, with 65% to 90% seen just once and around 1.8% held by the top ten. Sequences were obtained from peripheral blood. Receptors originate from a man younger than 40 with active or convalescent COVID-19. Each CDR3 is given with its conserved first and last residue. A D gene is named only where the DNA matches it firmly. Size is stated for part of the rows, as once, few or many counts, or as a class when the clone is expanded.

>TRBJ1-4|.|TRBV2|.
CASRTRGSGEKLFF
TGTGCCAGCAGAACGAGGGGGTCAGGTGAAAAACTGTTTTTT
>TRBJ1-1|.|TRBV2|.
CAVSRGEGTEAFF
TGTGCGGTTTCCAGGGGAGAGGGCACTGAAGCTTTCTTT
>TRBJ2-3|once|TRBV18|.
CASSPSNQRRGTDTQYF
TGTGCCAGCTCACCAAGTAACCAGCGACGGGGCACAGATACGCAGTATTTT
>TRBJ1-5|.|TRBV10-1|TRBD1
CANAGTALYSNQPQHF
TGCGCCAACGCCGGGACAGCCCTTTATAGCAATCAGCCCCAGCATTTT
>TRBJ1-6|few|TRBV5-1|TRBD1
CASSTGQDSAPLHF
TGCGCCAGCAGCACCGGACAGGATTCTGCACCCCTCCACTTT
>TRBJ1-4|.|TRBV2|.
CATRAGGLNEKLFF
TGTGCCACCCGGGCGGGGGGATTGAATGAAAAACTGTTTTTT
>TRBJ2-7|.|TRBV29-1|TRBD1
CSVVGTGSYEQYF
TGCAGCGTTGTAGGGACAGGGTCTTACGAGCAGTACTTC
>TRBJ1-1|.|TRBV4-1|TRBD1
CASRHTGTGGTEAFF
TGCGCCAGCAGACATACCGGGACAGGGGGCACTGAAGCTTTCTTT
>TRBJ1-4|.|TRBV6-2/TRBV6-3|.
CASSRSRGRDEKLFF
TGTGCCAGCAGCCGTAGCAGGGGCCGTGATGAAAAACTGTTTTTT
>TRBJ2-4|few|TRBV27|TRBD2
CASSHGAGYNIQYF
TGTGCCAGCAGCCACGGAGCGGGGTACAACATTCAGTACTTC
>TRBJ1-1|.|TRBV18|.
CASSPGRQETGEAFF
TGTGCCAGCTCACCGGGTCGACAGGAGACCGGTGAAGCTTTCTTT
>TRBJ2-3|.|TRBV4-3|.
CASSSPGSDTQYF
TGCGCCAGCAGCAGTCCGGGGTCTGATACGCAGTATTTT
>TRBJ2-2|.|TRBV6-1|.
CASSERRATNTGELFF
TGTGCCAGCAGTGAGAGGAGGGCCACGAACACCGGGGAGCTGTTTTTT
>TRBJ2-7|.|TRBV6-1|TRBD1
CASSERGTENYEQYF
TGTGCCAGCAGTGAAAGGGGGACAGAGAACTACGAGCAATACTTC
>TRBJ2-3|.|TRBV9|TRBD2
CASSVTSGGSTDTQYF
TGTGCCAGCAGCGTCACTAGCGGGGGAAGCACAGATACGCAGTATTTT
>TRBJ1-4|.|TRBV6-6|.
CATFYEKLFF
TGTGCCACCTTTTATGAAAAACTGTTTTTT
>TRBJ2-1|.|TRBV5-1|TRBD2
CASSPDAGLAGKGEQFF
TGCGCCAGCAGCCCCGATGCCGGACTAGCGGGGAAGGGTGAGCAGTTCTTC
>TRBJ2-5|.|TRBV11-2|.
CASSEDLAQETQYF
TGTGCCAGCAGCGAAGATCTAGCACAAGAGACCCAGTACTTC
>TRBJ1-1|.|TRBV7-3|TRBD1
CASSLCGTGGRKGGNTEAFF
TGTGCCAGCAGCTTATGCGGTACAGGGGGCCGAAAGGGAGGAAACACTGAAGCTTTCTTT
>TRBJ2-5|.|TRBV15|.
CATSRQKSGFETQYF
TGTGCCACCAGCAGACAAAAAAGCGGGTTCGAGACCCAGTACTTC
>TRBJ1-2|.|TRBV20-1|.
CSASAGSYGYTF
TGCAGTGCTAGTGCAGGCTCCTATGGCTACACCTTC
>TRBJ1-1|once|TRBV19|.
CASSGPRGTEAFF
TGTGCCAGTTCCGGGCCAAGGGGCACTGAAGCTTTCTTT
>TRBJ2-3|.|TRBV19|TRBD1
CASSRTGTSTDTQYF
TGTGCCAGTAGTAGGACAGGGACTAGCACAGATACGCAGTATTTT
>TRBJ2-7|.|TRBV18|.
CASSRDTSYEQYF
TGTGCCAGCTCCCGGGACACTTCCTACGAGCAGTACTTC
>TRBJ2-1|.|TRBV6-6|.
CASSYSTRAYNEQFF
TGTGCCAGCAGTTACTCGACTAGGGCCTACAATGAGCAGTTCTTC
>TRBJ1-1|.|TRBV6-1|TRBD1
CASSVRTGGVNTEAFF
TGTGCCAGCAGTGTCCGGACAGGGGGCGTGAACACTGAAGCTTTCTTT
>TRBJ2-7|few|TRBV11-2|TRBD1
CASSLLIRATGVSLYEQYF
TGTGCCAGCAGCTTACTGATCCGGGCGACAGGGGTATCTCTCTACGAGCAGTACTTC
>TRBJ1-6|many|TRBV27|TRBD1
CASSLKGAYSSPLHF
TGTGCCAGCAGTTTAAAGGGGGCTTATAGTTCACCCCTCCACTTT
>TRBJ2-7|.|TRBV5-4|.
CASGRQGYEQYF
TGTGCCAGCGGCCGCCAGGGCTACGAGCAGTACTTC
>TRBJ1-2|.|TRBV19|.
CASKAGSLRGYTF
TGTGCCAGTAAGGCAGGGTCGTTGAGAGGCTACACCTTC
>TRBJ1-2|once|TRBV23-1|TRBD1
CAIGTGDGYTF
TGCGCCATCGGAACAGGGGACGGCTACACCTTC
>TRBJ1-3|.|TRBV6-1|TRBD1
CASSADFARGTGNTIYF
TGTGCCAGCAGTGCAGATTTTGCCAGGGGGACTGGAAACACCATATATTTT
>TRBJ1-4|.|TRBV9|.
CASSPHSGLTNEKLFF
TGTGCCAGCAGCCCCCATTCCGGGTTAACTAATGAAAAACTGTTTTTT
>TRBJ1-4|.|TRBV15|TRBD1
CATSRDPRQGKNEKLFF
TGTGCCACCAGCAGAGATCCTAGACAGGGTAAAAATGAAAAACTGTTTTTT
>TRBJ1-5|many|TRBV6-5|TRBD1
CASSWSSGGNQPQHF
TGTGCCAGCAGTTGGTCGTCAGGGGGGAATCAGCCCCAGCATTTT
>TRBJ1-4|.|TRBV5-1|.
CASSLEGEGLFF
TGCGCCAGCAGCCTCGAGGGCGAGGGACTGTTTTTT
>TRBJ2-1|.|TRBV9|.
CASSVAGGGSYNEQFF
TGTGCCAGCAGCGTAGCGGGGGGCGGCTCCTACAATGAGCAGTTCTTC